Shown below are 22 T cell receptor beta chains from a single sample sequenced in a study of OX40 agonist ivuxolimab in advanced cancers. Some clones are missing from TCRdb's copy, which holds only in-frame ones; the method was immunoSEQ multiplex PCR. The sample carries over 15,000 clones, approximately 87% recorded once. The sequences come from CD4+ or CD8+ T cells sorted from blood, collected in a trial of the OX40 agonist ivuxolimab. The receptors stem from an adult with an advanced solid tumor such as melanoma, head and neck, liver or kidney cancer.

V and J are TRBV9 and TRBJ2-2, with a weak D call TRBD1 (7 bases). Germline-derived CDR1 and CDR2 are SGDLS and YYNGEE. The V gene lost 0 bases and the J gene lost 1 base, with 10 bases spanning the gap. CDR3 size: 16 residues. This chain's CDR3 is CASSVGRGQNTGELFF. In nucleotides, the CDR3 is TGTGCCAGCAGCGTAGGGAGGGGGCAGAACACCGGGGAGCTGTTTTTT.

The rearrangement joins TRBV7-6 to TRBJ2-3, with 7 bases fitting TRBD1. V lost 5 bases to trimming and J lost 5 bases; unmatched junction nucleotides: 7. This CDR3 has 14 residues. Germline V gene lookup returns CDR1 SGHVS and CDR2 FNYEAQ. CDR3 sequence (DNA): TGTGCCAGCAGCCACAGGGGTGGTCGAGATACGCAGTATTTT. Protein: CASSHRGGRDTQYF.

The V and J genes are TRBV7-9 and TRBJ1-1; 10 positions match TRBD1. The V gene end was trimmed by 1 base and the J gene end by 6 bases; junction bases not matched to a gene: 11. Germline V gene lookup returns CDR1 SEHNR and CDR2 FQNEAQ (reference sequence). CDR3 length equals 17 residues. In DNA, the CDR3 is TGTGCCAGCAGCTTAGGGGACAGGGGTCTAGGTGTGGCTGAAGCTTTCTTT. It encodes CASSLGDRGLGVAEAFF.

V usage is TRBV18 and J usage is TRBJ1-5; 9 bases map to TRBD1. The V and J ends lost 3 bases and 6 bases, in that order; junction bases with no gene match: 9. Germline CDR1 is KGHSH and CDR2 is LQKENI. The CDR3 has 16 residues. The CDR3 spells CASSPRTGELTQPQHF. CDR3 coding DNA: TGTGCCAGCTCACCCAGGACAGGGGAGCTTACTCAGCCCCAGCATTTT.

The chain joins TRBV30 to TRBJ1-1; D gene uncertain. V was clipped by 2 bases and J by 4 bases, with 11 bases between them. Germline loops: CDR1 GTSNPN, CDR2 SVGIG (reference sequence). The CDR3 spans 13 residues. CDR3 region: CAWSPPMGTEAFF. The CDR3 bases are TGTGCCTGGAGTCCCCCCATGGGCACTGAAGCTTTCTTT.

CDR3 DNA sequence: TGCAGCGTTGATGATGCGGCTGGCCAGGAGACCCAGTACTTC. It is translated as CSVDDAAGQETQYF. This chain joins TRBV29-1 and TRBJ2-5; D is ambiguous. CDR1 is SQVTM and CDR2 is ANQGSEA in the germline V gene. V was shortened by 3 bases and J by 5 bases, with 16 bases between the two germline ends. The CDR3 runs to 14 residues. The full variable domain, completed using reference TRBV29-1 and TRBJ2-5, is SAVISQKPSRDICQRGTSLTIQCQVDSQVTMMFWYRQQPGQSLTLIATANQGSEATYESGFVIDKFPISRPNLTFSTLTVSNMSPEDSSIYLCSVDDAAGQETQYFGPGTRLLVL.

V usage is TRBV5-1 and J usage is TRBJ2-2; D assignment may be TRBD1 or TRBD2 (5 bases each). V gave up 6 bases and J gave up 2 bases, with 11 bases separating them. Germline V CDR1 and CDR2: SGHRS, YFSETQ. The length of the CDR3 is 14 residues. The CDR3, as DNA: TGCGCCAGCACCGGGACCGCAAACACCGGGGAGCTGTTTTTT. It translates to CASTGTANTGELFF.

The V call is TRBV27, the J call TRBJ2-1; 8 bases match TRBD2. J gave up 2 bases and V 4 bases, and 7 bases lay outside the gene matches. Looked up from germline, CDR1 is MNHEY and CDR2 is SMNVEV (reference sequence). CDR3 length: 16 amino acids. The CDR3 sequence: CASSSPAGVAYNEQFF. CDR3 DNA: TGTGCCAGCAGTTCCCCAGCGGGAGTGGCCTACAATGAGCAGTTCTTC.

The J gene is TRBJ1-2, the V gene TRBV28; TRBD1 aligns across 10 bases. Germline CDR1 reads MDHEN; CDR2 reads SYDVKM. This CDR3 comprises 14 residues. V lost 7 bases and J lost 2; bases outside the gene matches: 4. DNA for the CDR3: TGTGCCAGCAAAACGGACAGGGGGAACTATGGCTACACCTTC. It codes for CASKTDRGNYGYTF.

V usage is TRBV7-9 and J usage is TRBJ1-4; 7 nucleotides match TRBD1. V dropped 5 bases and J dropped 4; count of bases not matched to a gene: 7. From germline, CDR1 is SEHNR and CDR2 FQNEAQ (reference sequence). The CDR3 loop spans 15 amino acids. The CDR3: CASSPGTADNEKLFF. CDR3 nucleotides: TGTGCCAGCAGCCCCGGGACAGCAGATAATGAAAAACTGTTTTTT.

V gene TRBV7-6 combines with J gene TRBJ2-7; D gene ambiguous. The V and J ends lost 2 bases and 2 bases respectively, with 10 bases between them. The length of the CDR3 is 14 residues. Germline-derived CDR1 and CDR2 are SGHVS and FNYEAQ. Here the CDR3 reads CASSLRLGTYEQYF. Here the CDR3 DNA reads TGTGCCAGCAGCTTACGGCTAGGAACCTACGAGCAGTACTTC. The whole variable domain, filled in from reference TRBV7-6 and TRBJ2-7, reads GAGVSQSPRYKVTKRGQDVALRCDPISGHVSLYWYRQALGQGPEFLTYFNYEAQQDKSGLPNDRFSAERPEGSISTLTIQRTEQRDSAMYRCASSLRLGTYEQYFGPGTRLTVT.

This chain joins TRBV18 and TRBJ2-7; perhaps D is TRBD1 or TRBD2 (5 bases each). The ends were cut back, 3 bases at V and 1 base at J, with 16 bases in the middle. Per germline, CDR1 KGHSH and CDR2 LQKENI. The CDR3 runs to 16 residues. Here the CDR3 DNA reads TGTGCCAGCTCACCTTGGGACCAACCGCTGTCCTACGAGCAGTACTTC. Translated: CASSPWDQPLSYEQYF. Supplemented by reference TRBV18 and TRBJ2-7, the full variable domain reads NAGVMQNPRHLVRRRGQEARLRCSPMKGHSHVYWYRQLPEEGLKFMVYLQKENIIDESGMPKERFSAEFPKEGPSILRIQQVVRGDSAAYFCASSPWDQPLSYEQYFGPGTRLTVT.

The genes are TRBV28 and TRBJ2-7; D perhaps matches TRBD2 (5 bases). Germline-derived CDR1 and CDR2 are MDHEN and SYDVKM. CDR3 length: 13 residues. V was cut by 3 bases and J by 3 bases, with 9 bases left in between. The CDR3 DNA reads TGTGCCAGCAGTTTCCAGCGGATCTACGAGCAGTACTTC. Amino acids: CASSFQRIYEQYF.

CDR3 DNA sequence: TGTGCCAGTAGTCCCTCAAGCCCCTACAATGAGCAGTTCTTC. This codes for CASSPSSPYNEQFF. This rearrangement joins TRBV19 to TRBJ2-1; the D is unclear. Germline assignment: CDR1 LNHDA and CDR2 SQIVND (reference sequence). The CDR3 consists of 14 residues. V was cut by 5 bases and J by 2 bases, with 10 bases left in between.

The V and J genes are TRBV4-2 and TRBJ2-3; 8 bases align to TRBD2. The germline gives CDR1 LGHNA, CDR2 YNFKEQ. After removal of 4 bases from V and 5 bases from J, the junction contained 20 bases not matched to a gene. This CDR3 region has 19 residues. The chain's CDR3 is CASSPPEGAGVAGGDTQYF. Here the CDR3 DNA reads TGTGCCAGCAGCCCTCCGGAGGGAGCGGGAGTCGCTGGGGGAGATACGCAGTATTTT.

CDR3 sequence: CASSPGLGGDYGYTF. Written as DNA, the CDR3 is TGTGCCAGCTCACCTGGTCTGGGAGGTGACTATGGCTACACCTTC. This chain connects TRBV18 to TRBJ1-2; D unclear. In germline, CDR1 is KGHSH, CDR2 LQKENI. V dropped 3 bases and J dropped 3 bases, with 14 bases sitting between them. This CDR3 is 15 amino acids long. Variable domain in full (rest from reference TRBV18 and TRBJ1-2): NAGVMQNPRHLVRRRGQEARLRCSPMKGHSHVYWYRQLPEEGLKFMVYLQKENIIDESGMPKERFSAEFPKEGPSILRIQQVVRGDSAAYFCASSPGLGGDYGYTFGSGTRLTVV.

The chain carries TRBV16 and TRBJ2-7; TRBD2 matches at 11 bases. Germline values: CDR1 KGHSY, CDR2 FQNENV. V shed 0 bases and J 5 bases; nucleotides not matched to a gene: 6. The CDR3 consists of 16 residues. CDR3 in amino acids: CASSQSPGLAAHEQYF. CDR3 bases: TGTGCCAGCAGCCAATCACCGGGACTAGCGGCGCACGAGCAGTACTTC.

This clone was seen a handful of times. J is TRBJ2-2 and V is TRBV7-9, with a weak D call TRBD2 (5 bases). The germline V gene has CDR1 SEHNR and CDR2 FQNEAQ (reference sequence). CDR3 length: 14 residues. The ends were cut back, 0 bases at V and 7 bases at J, with 9 bases in the middle. CDR3 protein: CASSLAASYGELFF. In DNA form, the CDR3 reads TGTGCCAGCAGCTTAGCGGCTAGCTACGGGGAGCTGTTTTTT.

This sequence joins TRBV11-2 and TRBJ2-7; 8 bases align to TRBD2. The ends lost 2 bases at V and 2 bases at J; junction bases unmatched: 2. The CDR3 spans 14 residues. Per the germline V gene, CDR1 is SGHAT and CDR2 is FQNNGV. This chain's CDR3 is CASSLSGGAYEQYF. For the CDR3, the DNA is TGTGCCAGCAGCTTATCGGGAGGGGCCTACGAGCAGTACTTC. Full variable domain (outside the CDR3, taken from reference TRBV11-2 and TRBJ2-7): EAGVAQSPRYKIIEKRQSVAFWCNPISGHATLYWYQQILGQGPKLLIQFQNNGVVDDSQLPKDRFSAERLKGVDSTLKIQPAKLEDSAVYLCASSLSGGAYEQYFGPGTRLTVT.

The J gene is TRBJ1-5, the V gene TRBV6-1, with 8 bases aligning to TRBD1. The J segment lost 4 bases and the V segment lost 4 bases, leaving 3 bases of the junction unmatched. The germline V gene encodes CDR1 MNHNS and CDR2 SASEGT. The CDR3 extends over 14 amino acids. The CDR3 region has the DNA TGTGCCAGCAGTGCGACAGGGGCAAATCAGCCCCAGCATTTT. Its protein is CASSATGANQPQHF.

V is TRBV27 and J is TRBJ2-7; tentative D call: TRBD2 (5 bases). CDR3 length: 11 residues. CDR1 is MNHEY, CDR2 SMNVEV, per germline (reference sequence). The germline V and J ends were trimmed by 3 bases and 6 bases, with 6 bases remaining between them. The CDR3 nucleotides read TGTGCCAGCAGTTTCGGGGTCGAGCAGTACTTC. This sequence encodes CASSFGVEQYF.

The chain couples TRBV4-3 to TRBJ1-2; D gene ambiguous. Germline values: CDR1 LGHNA, CDR2 YSLEER. Trimming left V 0 bases short and J 1 base short, with 9 bases between. The CDR3 covers 15 residues. CDR3 region: CASSQDRYSNYGYTF. DNA for the CDR3: TGCGCCAGCAGCCAAGATCGGTACAGTAACTATGGCTACACCTTC.